This TCR beta chain was obtained from a study of cytomegalovirus exposure and HLA in healthy donors. Study in general: There were nearly 120 million unique TCR beta sequences, drawn from about 179 million T cells, in an earlier analysis. Findings and caveats of the study: The authors later found TCR association rates varying by HLA locus, with DRB1 most and HLA-C fewest. Common viral pathogens seemed to be connected with several of the most significant clusters, according to a later analysis. TCR beta chain V- and J-gene trimming was linked, in a later analysis, to a missense variant in DCLRE1C.

This clone has a handful of counts. No antigen is known for it. Germline V gives CDR1 LGHNA, CDR2 YNFKEQ. The V segment lost 3 bases and the J segment 4 bases; nucleotides outside the gene matches: 8. This CDR3 contains 15 residues. The PCR employed 60 Vbeta primers together with 13 Jbeta primers. Using immunoSEQ multiplex PCR, the repertoire was profiled, and TCRdb retains in-frame clones only, with some absent. The sample shows around 38,000 clones, over 65% of them seen only once. Sequenced input: PBMCs. The TCR comes from a man aged 50 to 59 in good health and CMV-seropositive. This chain uses TRBV4-2 with TRBJ1-2; TRBD1 matches 7 bases. DNA for the CDR3: TGTGCCAGCAGCCAGGGAGACAGGGAAGCCTATGGCTACACCTTC. Amino acids: CASSQGDREAYGYTF.